What follows describes a single T cell receptor (beta chain). Its antigen is unknown. PCR was performed a second time for 7 to 11 cycles using a sample-barcoded 5' primer and a J-beta primer mix. From each sample, at least 2.5 million paired-end reads containing CDR3 were obtained. TCRdb analysed the 5' RACE reads with MiXCR anew, one entry per CDR3 protein. The sample shows about 1.4 million distinct CDR3 sequences, 59% of them seen only once. V was clipped by 4 bases and J by 3 bases, with 20 bases between them. The CDR3 extends over 17 amino acids. CDR1 and CDR2 from the germline V gene are SGHRS and YFSETQ. This sample was taken from a study of blood T cells in healthy people across ages. Regarding the study as a whole: Across samples, TCR beta diversity tracked strongly with naive T cell percentage.

The chain has TRBV5-1 and TRBJ2-1; possibly TRBD2 for D (5 bases). The TCR sequence derives from a man younger than 35 in good health. Sequencing was performed on blood. Written as DNA, the CDR3 is TGCGCCAGCAGCGATAGGGTTACGGGGTGGGTCTACAATGAGCAGTTCTTC. Its protein is CASSDRVTGWVYNEQFF.